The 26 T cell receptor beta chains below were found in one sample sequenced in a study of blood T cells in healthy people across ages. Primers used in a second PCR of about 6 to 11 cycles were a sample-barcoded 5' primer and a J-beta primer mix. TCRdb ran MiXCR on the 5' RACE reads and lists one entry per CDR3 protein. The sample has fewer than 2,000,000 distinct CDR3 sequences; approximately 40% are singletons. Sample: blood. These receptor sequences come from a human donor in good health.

CDR3 sequence (DNA): TGTGCCAGCAGCCCGGGCACAAGGGGAATCTACGAGCAGTACTTC. Protein sequence: CASSPGTRGIYEQYF. V is TRBV11-2 and J is TRBJ2-7; a weak D match, TRBD1 (5 bases). The CDR3 covers 15 residues. The V gene's germline CDR1 is SGHAT and CDR2 FQNNGV. Trimming pared 5 bases from V and 3 bases from J, leaving 17 bases between.

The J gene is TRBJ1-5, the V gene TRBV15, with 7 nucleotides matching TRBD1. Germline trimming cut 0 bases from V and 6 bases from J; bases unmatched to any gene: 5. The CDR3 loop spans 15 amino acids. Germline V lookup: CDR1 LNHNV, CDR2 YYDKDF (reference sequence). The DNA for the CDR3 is TGTGCCACCAGCAGAGAAGGGGGCGCGAGTCAGCCCCAGCATTTT. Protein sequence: CATSREGGASQPQHF.

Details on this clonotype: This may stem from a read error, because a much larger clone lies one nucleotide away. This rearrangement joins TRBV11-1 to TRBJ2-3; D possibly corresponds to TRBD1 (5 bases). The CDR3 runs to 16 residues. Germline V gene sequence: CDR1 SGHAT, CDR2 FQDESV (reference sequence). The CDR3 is CAGSLVDSLRLDTQYF. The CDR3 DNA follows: TGTGCCGGCAGCTTAGTAGACAGCCTTCGACTAGATACGCAGTATTTT.

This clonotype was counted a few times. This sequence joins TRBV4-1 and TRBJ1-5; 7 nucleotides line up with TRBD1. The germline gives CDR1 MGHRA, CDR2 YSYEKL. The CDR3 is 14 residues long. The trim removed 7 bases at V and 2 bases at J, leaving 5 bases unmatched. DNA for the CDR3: TGCGCCAGCACCCCGACAGGGCGCAATCAGCCCCAGCATTTT. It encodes CASTPTGRNQPQHF.

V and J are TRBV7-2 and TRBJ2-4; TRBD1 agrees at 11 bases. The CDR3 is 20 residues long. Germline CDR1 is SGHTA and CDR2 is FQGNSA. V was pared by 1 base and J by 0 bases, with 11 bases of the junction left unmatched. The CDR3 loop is CASSLERTGGRLRAKNIQYF. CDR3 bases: TGTGCCAGCAGCTTAGAGCGGACAGGGGGCCGCCTCCGAGCCAAAAACATTCAGTACTTC.

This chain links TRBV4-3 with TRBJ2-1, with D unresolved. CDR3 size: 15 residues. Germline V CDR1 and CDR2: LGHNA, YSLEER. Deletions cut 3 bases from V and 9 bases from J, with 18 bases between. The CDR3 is CASSQWQNLTSEQFF. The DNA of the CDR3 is TGCGCCAGCAGCCAGTGGCAGAACCTAACGAGTGAGCAGTTCTTC.

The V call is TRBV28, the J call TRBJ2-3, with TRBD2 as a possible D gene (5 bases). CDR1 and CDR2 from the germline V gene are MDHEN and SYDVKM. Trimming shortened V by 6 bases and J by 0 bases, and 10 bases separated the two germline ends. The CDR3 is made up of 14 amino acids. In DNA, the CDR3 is TGTGCCAGCAGGATAAGCGGTAGCACAGATACGCAGTATTTT. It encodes CASRISGSTDTQYF.

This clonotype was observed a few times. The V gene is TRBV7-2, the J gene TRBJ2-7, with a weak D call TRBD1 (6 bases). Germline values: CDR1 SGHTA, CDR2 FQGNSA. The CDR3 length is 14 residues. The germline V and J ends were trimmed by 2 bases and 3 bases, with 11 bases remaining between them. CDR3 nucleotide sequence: TGTGCCAGCAGCTTACAGGGGAACATCTACGAGCAGTACTTC. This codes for CASSLQGNIYEQYF.

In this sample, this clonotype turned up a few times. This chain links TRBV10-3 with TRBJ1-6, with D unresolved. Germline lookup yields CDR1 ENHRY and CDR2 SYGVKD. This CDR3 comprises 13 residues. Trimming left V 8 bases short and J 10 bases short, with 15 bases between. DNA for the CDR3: TGTGCCATCCGAAGTAGGGCCCCATCACCCCTCCACTTT. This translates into CAIRSRAPSPLHF.

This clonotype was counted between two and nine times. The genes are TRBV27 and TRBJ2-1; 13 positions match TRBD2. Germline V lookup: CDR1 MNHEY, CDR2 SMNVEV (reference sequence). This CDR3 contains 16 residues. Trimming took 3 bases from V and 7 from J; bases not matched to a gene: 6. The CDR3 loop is CASSFVLAGGPNEQFF. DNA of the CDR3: TGTGCCAGCAGTTTCGTACTAGCGGGGGGGCCAAATGAGCAGTTCTTC.

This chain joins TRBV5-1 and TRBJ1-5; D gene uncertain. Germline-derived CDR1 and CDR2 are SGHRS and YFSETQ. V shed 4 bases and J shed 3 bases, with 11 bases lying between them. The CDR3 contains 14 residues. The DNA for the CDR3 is TGCGCCAGCAGCCCCGGATATGACAATCAGCCCCAGCATTTT. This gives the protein CASSPGYDNQPQHF.

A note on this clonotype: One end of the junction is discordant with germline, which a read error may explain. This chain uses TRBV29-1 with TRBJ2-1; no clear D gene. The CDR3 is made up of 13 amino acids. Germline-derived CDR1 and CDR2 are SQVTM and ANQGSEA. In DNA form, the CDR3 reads TGCAGCGTTGAATCCTGGTCCTACAATGAGCAGCTCTTC. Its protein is CSVESWSYNEQLF.

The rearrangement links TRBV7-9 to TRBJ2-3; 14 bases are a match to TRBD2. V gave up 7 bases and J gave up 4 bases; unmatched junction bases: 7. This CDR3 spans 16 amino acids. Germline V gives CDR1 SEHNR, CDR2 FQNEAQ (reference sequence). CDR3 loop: CASTLQTSGGADTQYF. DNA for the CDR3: TGTGCCAGCACCCTCCAGACTAGCGGGGGGGCAGATACGCAGTATTTT.

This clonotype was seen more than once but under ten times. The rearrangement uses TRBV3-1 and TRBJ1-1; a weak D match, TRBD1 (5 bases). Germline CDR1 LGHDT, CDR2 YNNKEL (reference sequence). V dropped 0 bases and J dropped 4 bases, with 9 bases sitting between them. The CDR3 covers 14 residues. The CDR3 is CASSQESRGTEAFF. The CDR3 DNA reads TGTGCCAGCAGCCAAGAAAGTAGGGGCACTGAAGCTTTCTTT. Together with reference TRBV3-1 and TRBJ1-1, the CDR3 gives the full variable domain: DTAVSQTPKYLVTQMGNDKSIKCEQNLGHDTMYWYKQDSKKFLKIMFSYNNKELIINETVPNRFSPKSPDKAHLNLHINSLELGDSAVYFCASSQESRGTEAFFGQGTRLTVV.

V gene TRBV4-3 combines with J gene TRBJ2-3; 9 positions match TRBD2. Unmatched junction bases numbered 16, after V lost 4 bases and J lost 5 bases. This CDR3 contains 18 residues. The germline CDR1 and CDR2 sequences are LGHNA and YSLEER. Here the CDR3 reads CASSRQIPAGGRRDTQYF. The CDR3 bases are TGCGCCAGCAGCCGCCAGATCCCAGCGGGGGGCCGAAGAGATACGCAGTATTTT.

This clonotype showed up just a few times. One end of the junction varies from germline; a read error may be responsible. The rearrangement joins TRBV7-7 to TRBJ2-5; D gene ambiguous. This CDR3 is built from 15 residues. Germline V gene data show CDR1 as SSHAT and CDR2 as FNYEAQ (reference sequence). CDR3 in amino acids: CASSTSFSGPETQYF. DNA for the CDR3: TGTGCTAGCAGCACCTCTTTTTCTGGGCCGGAGACCCAGTACTTC.

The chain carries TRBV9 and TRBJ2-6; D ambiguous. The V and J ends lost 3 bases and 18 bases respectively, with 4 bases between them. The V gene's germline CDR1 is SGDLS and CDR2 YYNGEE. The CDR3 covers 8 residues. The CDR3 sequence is CASSAGTF. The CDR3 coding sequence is TGTGCCAGCAGCGCGGGGACTTTC. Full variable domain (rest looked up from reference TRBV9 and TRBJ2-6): DSGVTQTPKHLITATGQRVTLRCSPRSGDLSVYWYQQSLDQGLQFLIQYYNGEERAKGNILERFSAQQFPDLHSELNLSSLELGDSALYFCASSAGTFGAGSRLTVL.

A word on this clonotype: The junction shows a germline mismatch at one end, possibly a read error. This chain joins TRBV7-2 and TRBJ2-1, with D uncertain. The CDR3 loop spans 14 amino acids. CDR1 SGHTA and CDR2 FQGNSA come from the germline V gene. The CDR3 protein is CAGSFAILGNEQFF. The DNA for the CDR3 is TGTGCCGGCAGCTTTGCTATTCTAGGGAATGAGCAGTTCTTC.

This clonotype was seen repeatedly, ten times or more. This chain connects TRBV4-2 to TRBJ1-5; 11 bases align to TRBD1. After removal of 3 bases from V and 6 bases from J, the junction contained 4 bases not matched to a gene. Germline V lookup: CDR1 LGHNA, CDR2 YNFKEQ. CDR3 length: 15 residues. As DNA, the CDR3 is TGTGCCAGCAGCCAGGGGACAGGGGGGGTTCAGCCCCAGCATTTT. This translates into CASSQGTGGVQPQHF.

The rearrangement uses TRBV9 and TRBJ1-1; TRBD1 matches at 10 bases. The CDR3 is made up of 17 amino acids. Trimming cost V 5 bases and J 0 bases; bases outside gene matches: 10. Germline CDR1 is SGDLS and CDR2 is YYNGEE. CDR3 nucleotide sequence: TGTGCCAGCAGTGCCGCGGACAGGGGGGCAGTGAACACTGAAGCTTTCTTT. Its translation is CASSAADRGAVNTEAFF.

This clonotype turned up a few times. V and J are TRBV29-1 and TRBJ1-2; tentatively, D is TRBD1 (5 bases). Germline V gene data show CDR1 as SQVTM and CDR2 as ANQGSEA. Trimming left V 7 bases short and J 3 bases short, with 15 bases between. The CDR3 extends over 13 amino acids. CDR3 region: CSAIRQTDYGYTF. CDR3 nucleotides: TGCAGCGCCATAAGGCAGACAGACTATGGCTACACCTTC.

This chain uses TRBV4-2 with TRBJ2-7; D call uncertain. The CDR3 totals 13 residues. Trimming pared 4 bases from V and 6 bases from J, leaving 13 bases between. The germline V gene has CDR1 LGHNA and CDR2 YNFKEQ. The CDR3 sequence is CASSPGPTGEQYF. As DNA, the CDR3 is TGTGCCAGCAGCCCCGGTCCCACGGGCGAGCAGTACTTC.

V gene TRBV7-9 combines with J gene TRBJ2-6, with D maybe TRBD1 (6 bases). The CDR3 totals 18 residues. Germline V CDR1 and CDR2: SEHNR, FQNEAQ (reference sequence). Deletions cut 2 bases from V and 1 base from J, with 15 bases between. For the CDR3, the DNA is TGTGCCAGCAGCTTATTCGGGACAATTTCTTCTGGGGCCAACGTCCTGACTTTC. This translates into CASSLFGTISSGANVLTF.

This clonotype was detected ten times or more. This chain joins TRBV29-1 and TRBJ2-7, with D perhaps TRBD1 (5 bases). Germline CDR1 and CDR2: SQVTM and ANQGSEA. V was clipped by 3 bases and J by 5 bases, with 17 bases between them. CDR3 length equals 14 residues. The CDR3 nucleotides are TGCAGCGTTGAGAAGTCAGGGAAGGGAAACGAGCAGTACTTC. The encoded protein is CSVEKSGKGNEQYF.

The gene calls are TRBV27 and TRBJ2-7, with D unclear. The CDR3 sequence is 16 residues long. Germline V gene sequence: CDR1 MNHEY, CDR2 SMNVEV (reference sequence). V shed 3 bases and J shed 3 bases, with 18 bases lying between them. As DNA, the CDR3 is TGTGCCAGCAGTTTGAGTTTTGGGGTAAGGGTCTACGAGCAGTACTTC. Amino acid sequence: CASSLSFGVRVYEQYF.

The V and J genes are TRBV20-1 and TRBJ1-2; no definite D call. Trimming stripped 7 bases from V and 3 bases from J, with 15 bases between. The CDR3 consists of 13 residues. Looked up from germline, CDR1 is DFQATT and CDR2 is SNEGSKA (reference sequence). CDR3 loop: CSGSGNGDYGYTF. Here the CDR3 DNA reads TGCAGTGGCTCGGGAAATGGGGACTATGGCTACACCTTC.